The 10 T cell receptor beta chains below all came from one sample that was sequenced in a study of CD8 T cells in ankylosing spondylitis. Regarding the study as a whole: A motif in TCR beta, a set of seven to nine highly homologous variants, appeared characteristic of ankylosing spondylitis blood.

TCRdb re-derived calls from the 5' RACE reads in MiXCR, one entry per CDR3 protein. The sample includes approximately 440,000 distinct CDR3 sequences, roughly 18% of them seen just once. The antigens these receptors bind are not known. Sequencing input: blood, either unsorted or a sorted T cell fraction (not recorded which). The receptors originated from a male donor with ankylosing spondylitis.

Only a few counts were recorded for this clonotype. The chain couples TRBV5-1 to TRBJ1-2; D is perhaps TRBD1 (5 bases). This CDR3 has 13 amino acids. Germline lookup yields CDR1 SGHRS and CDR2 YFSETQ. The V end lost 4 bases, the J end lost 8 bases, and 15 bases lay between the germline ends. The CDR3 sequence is CASSPTREGGYTF. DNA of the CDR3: TGCGCCAGCAGCCCCACCAGGGAGGGCGGCTACACCTTC.

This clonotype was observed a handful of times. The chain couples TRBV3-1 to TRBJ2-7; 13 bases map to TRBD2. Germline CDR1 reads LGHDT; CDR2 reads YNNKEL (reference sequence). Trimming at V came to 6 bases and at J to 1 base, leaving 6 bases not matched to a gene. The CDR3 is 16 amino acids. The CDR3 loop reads CASSWTSGGRSYEQYF. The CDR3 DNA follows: TGTGCCAGCAGTTGGACTAGCGGGGGTAGGTCCTACGAGCAGTACTTC.

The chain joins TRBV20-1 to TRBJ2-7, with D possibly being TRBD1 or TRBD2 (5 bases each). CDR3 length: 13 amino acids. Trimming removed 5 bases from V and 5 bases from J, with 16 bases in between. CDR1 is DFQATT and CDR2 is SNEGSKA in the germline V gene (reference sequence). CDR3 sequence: CSAPRDLADEQYF. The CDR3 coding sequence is TGCAGTGCTCCCCGGGACCTCGCTGACGAGCAGTACTTC.

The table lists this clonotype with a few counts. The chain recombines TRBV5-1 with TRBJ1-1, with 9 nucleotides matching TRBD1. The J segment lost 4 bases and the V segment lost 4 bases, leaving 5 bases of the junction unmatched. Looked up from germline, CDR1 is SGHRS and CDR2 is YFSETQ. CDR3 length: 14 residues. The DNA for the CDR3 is TGCGCCAGCAGCGCGGGGACAGGGTCCACTGAAGCTTTCTTT. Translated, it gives CASSAGTGSTEAFF.

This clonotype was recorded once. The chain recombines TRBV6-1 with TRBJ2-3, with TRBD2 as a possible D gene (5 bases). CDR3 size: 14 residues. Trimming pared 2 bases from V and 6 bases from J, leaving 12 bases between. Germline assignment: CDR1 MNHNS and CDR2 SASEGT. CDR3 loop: CASSEHLASDTQYF. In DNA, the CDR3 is TGTGCCAGCAGTGAACACCTAGCATCCGATACGCAGTATTTT.

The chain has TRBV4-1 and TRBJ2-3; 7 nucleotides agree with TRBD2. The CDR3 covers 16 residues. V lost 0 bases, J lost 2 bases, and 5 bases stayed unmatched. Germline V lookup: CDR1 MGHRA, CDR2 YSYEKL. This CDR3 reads CASSQDRGGVTDTQYF. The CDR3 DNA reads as TGCGCCAGCAGCCAAGATCGTGGGGGGGTCACAGATACGCAGTATTTT.

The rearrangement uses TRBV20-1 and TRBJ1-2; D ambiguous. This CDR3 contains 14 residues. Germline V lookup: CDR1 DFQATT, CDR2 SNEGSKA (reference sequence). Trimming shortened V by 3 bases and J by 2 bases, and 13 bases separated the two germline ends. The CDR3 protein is CSASRLGKNYGYTF. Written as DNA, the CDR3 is TGCAGTGCTAGTCGGTTGGGCAAGAACTATGGCTACACCTTC.

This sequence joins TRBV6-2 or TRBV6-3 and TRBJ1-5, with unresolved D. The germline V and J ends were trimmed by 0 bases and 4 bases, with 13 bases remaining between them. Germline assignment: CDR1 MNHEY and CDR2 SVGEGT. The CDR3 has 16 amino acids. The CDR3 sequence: CASSYSRSVGNQPQHF. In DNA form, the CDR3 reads TGTGCCAGCAGTTACTCGAGGTCGGTCGGAAATCAGCCCCAGCATTTT.

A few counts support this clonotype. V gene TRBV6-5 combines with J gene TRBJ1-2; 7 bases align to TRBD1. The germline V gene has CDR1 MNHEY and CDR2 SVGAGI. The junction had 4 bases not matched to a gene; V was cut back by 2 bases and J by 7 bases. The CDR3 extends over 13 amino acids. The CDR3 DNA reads TGTGCCAGCAGTTACGAGGGGGCCGGTGGCTACACCTTC. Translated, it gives CASSYEGAGGYTF.

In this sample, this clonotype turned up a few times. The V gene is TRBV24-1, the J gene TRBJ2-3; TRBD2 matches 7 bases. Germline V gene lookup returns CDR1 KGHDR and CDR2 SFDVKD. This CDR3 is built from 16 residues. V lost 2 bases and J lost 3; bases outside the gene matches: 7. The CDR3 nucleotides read TGTGCCACCAGTGATTCCCCGGGGGGACCGACAGATACGCAGTATTTT. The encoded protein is CATSDSPGGPTDTQYF.